This TCR beta chain was identified during a study of shared clonotypes between healthy human individuals. Whole-study findings and limits: Generally, naive subsets (rather than memory subsets) showed larger estimated richness. Between a handful of donors, naive CD4 clonotypes were shared at a level of approximately 5%. The authors sampled blood alone, and tissue repertoires likely differ.

Nashville, Tennessee was home to all donors, each a Caucasian adult. CDR1 and CDR2 from the germline V gene are MNHNS and SASEGT. V shed 3 bases and J shed 8 bases, with 11 bases lying between them. The CDR3 has 13 residues. A word on this clone: What it binds is unknown.

TCRdb keeps only in-frame clones here, not all; method: immunoSEQ multiplex PCR. The repertoire includes about 1.1 million clones, around three quarters of them detected once, and approximately 0.5% sits in the top ten. This clonotype was obtained from a man between 18 and 35 years old in good health. Some clones in this sample may be carry-over from other donors' samples. The sample taken for sequencing was memory CD4+ T cells from PBMCs. Sample subset: CD45RA-negative fraction. This rearrangement joins TRBV6-1 to TRBJ1-3; D is undetermined. The CDR3 DNA reads as TGTGCCAGCAGTGAGGGCAGCCTGGACACCATATATTTT. This translates into CASSEGSLDTIYF.